This section outlines one T cell receptor (beta chain) sequence together with its context. These data are taken from a study of Ad26.COV2.S vaccination and SARS-CoV-2 variants. Here immunoSEQ multiplex PCR was the method, and the copy in TCRdb shows in-frame clones only, minus some. The sample lists about 400,000 clones; 83% were seen once. The CDR3 totals 14 residues. Germline CDR1 and CDR2: MNHEY and SVGAGI. Trimming took off 10 bases at V and 3 bases at J, with 19 bases between the two ends. Documented treatment: around 19 received Ad26.COV2.S at low or high dose, single or two shots; five or six received placebo; per-sample allocation not given. On day 63 after the first injection, vaccine and placebo recipients gave samples.

This rearrangement joins TRBV6-5 to TRBJ2-7; tentative D call: TRBD1 (5 bases). The sample in question was peripheral blood, obtained in a trial of Ad26.COV2.S vaccine versus placebo. This TCR came from a person between 18 and 59 years old who received the Ad26.COV2.S COVID-19 vaccine or a placebo. CDR3 sequence: CATKARGGFYEQYF. CDR3 in DNA: TGTGCCACCAAGGCAAGGGGCGGATTCTACGAGCAGTACTTC.